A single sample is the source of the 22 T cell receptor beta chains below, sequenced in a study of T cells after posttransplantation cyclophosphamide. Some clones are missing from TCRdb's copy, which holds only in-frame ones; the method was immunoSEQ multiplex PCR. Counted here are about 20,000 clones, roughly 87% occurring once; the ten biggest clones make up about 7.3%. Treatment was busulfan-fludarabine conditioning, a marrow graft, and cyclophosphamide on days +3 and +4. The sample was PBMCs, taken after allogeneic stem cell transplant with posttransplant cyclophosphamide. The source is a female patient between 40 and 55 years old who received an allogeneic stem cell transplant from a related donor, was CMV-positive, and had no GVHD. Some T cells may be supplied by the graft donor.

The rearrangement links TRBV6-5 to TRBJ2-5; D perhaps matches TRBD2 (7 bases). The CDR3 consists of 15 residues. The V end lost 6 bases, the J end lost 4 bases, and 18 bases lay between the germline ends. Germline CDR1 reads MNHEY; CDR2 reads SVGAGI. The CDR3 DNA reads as TGTGCCAGCAGCAACCTGGGGGGGCCGGGAGAGACCCAGTACTTC. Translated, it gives CASSNLGGPGETQYF.

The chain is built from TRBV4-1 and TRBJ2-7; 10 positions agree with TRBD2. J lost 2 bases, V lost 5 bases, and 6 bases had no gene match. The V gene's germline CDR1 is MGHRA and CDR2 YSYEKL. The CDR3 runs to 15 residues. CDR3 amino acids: CASSFGTSATYEQYF. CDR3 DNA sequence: TGCGCCAGCAGCTTCGGGACTAGCGCCACCTACGAGCAGTACTTC.

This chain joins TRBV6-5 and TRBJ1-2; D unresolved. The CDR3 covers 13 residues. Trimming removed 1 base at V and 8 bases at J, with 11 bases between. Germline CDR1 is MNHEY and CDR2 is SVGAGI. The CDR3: CASSYLRGMGYTF. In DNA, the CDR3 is TGTGCCAGCAGTTACTTGCGGGGAATGGGCTACACCTTC.

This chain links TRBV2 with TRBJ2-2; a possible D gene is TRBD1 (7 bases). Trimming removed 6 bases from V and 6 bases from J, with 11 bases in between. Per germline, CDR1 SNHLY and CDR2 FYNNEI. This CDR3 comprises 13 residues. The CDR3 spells CASRLRGAGELFF. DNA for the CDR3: TGTGCCAGCAGACTCAGGGGGGCCGGGGAGCTGTTTTTT.

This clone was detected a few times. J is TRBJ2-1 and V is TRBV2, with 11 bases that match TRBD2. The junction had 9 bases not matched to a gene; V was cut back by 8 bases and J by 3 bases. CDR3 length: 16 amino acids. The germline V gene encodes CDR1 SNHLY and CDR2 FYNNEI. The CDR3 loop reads CASLLLAGGLYNEQFF. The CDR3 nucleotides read TGTGCCAGCTTACTCTTAGCGGGAGGGCTCTACAATGAGCAGTTCTTC. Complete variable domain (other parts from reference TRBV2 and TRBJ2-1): EPEVTQTPSHQVTQMGQEVILRCVPISNHLYFYWYRQILGQKVEFLVSFYNNEISEKSEIFDDQFSVERPDGSNFTLKIRSTKLEDSAMYFCASLLLAGGLYNEQFFGPGTRLTVL.

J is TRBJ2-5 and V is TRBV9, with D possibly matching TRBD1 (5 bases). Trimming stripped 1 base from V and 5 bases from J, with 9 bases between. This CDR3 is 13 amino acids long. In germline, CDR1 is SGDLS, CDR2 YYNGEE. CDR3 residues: CASSVSPGETQYF. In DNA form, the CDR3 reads TGTGCCAGCAGCGTAAGTCCAGGGGAGACCCAGTACTTC.

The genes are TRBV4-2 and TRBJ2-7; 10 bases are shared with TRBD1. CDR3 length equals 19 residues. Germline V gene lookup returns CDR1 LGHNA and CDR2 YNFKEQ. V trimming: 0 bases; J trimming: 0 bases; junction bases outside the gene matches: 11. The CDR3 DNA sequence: TGTGCCAGCAGCCAAGATCGTGTACCCGGGACAGGGGACTCCTACGAGCAGTACTTC. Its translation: CASSQDRVPGTGDSYEQYF.

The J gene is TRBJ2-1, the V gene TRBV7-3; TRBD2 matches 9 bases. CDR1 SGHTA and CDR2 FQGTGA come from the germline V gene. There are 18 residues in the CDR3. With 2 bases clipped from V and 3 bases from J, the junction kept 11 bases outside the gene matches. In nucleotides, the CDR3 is TGTGCCAGCAGCTTAGGGCACACCGGGACTAGCCGCTACAATGAGCAGTTCTTC. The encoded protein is CASSLGHTGTSRYNEQFF.

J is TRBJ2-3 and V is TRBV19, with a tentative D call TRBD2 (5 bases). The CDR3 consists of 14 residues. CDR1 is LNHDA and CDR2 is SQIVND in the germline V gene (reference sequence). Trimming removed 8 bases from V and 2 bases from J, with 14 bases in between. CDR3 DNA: TGTGCCAGTCTCGGACTTCAACCCACAGATACGCAGTATTTT. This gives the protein CASLGLQPTDTQYF.

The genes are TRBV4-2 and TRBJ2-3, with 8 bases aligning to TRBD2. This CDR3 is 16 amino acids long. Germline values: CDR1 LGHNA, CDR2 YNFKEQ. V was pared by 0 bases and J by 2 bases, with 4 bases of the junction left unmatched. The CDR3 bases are TGTGCCAGCAGCCAAGATACGGGGGGGGTCACAGATACGCAGTATTTT. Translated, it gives CASSQDTGGVTDTQYF.

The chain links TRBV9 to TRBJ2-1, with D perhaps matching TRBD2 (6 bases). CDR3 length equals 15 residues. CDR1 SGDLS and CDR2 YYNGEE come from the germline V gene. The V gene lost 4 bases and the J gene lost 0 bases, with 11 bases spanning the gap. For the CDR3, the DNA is TGTGCCAGCAGCCCCGACGGGGGCTCCTACAATGAGCAGTTCTTC. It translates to CASSPDGGSYNEQFF.

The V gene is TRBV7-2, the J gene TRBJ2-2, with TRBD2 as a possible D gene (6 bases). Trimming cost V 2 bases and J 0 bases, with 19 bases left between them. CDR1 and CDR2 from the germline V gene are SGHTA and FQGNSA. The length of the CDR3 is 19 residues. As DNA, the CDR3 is TGTGCCAGCAGCTTAACGAGGATGGCGGGATTCTCGAACACCGGGGAGCTGTTTTTT. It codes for CASSLTRMAGFSNTGELFF.

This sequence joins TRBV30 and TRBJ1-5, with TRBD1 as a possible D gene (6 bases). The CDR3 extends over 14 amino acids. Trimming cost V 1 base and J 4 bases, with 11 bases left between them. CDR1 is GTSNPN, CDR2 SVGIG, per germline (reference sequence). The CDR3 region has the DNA TGTGCCTGGAGTGCGAACGACAGGAATCAGCCCCAGCATTTT. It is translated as CAWSANDRNQPQHF.

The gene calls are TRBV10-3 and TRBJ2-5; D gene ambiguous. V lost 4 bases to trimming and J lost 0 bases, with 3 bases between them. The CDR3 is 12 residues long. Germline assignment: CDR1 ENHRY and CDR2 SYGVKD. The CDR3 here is CAISGNQETQYF. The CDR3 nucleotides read TGTGCCATCAGTGGTAACCAAGAGACCCAGTACTTC.

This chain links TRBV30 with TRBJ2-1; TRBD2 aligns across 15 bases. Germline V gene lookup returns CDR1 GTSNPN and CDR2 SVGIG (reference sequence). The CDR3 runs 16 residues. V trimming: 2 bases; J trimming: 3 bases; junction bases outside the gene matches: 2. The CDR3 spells CAWSLGLAGGYNEQFF. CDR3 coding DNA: TGTGCCTGGAGTTTGGGACTAGCGGGAGGCTACAATGAGCAGTTCTTC.

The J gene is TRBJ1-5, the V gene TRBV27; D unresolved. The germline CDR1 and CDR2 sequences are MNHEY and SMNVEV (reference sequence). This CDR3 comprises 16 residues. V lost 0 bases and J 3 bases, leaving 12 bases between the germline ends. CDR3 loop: CASSLSAQRDNQPQHF. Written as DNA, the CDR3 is TGTGCCAGCAGTTTATCGGCACAGAGGGACAATCAGCCCCAGCATTTT.

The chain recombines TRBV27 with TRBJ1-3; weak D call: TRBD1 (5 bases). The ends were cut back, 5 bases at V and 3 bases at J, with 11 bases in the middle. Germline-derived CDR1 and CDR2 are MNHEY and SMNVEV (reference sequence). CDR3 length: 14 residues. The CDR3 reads CASSPKTVGNTIYF. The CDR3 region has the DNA TGTGCCAGCAGTCCTAAGACAGTTGGAAACACCATATATTTT.

Here the CDR3 DNA reads TGTGCCAGTAGTAAGAGCGGAATCGGCTGGAATCAGCCCCAGCATTTT. Encoded protein: CASSKSGIGWNQPQHF. The gene calls are TRBV19 and TRBJ1-5; no clear D gene. The germline V gene has CDR1 LNHDA and CDR2 SQIVND (reference sequence). V shed 4 bases and J shed 4 bases, with 17 bases lying between them. The CDR3 totals 16 residues. Combining the CDR3 with reference TRBV19 and TRBJ1-5 gives the whole variable domain DGGITQSPKYLFRKEGQNVTLSCEQNLNHDAMYWYRQDPGQGLRLIYYSQIVNDFQKGDIAEGYSVSREKKESFPLTVTSAQKNPTAFYLCASSKSGIGWNQPQHFGDGTRLSIL.

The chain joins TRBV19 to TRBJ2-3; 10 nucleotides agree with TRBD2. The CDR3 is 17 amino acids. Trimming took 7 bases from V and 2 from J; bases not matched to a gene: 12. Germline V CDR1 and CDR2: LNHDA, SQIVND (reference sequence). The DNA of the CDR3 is TGTGCCAGTAAGCGGGAGGGACTCCGAACCCTCACAGATACGCAGTATTTT. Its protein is CASKREGLRTLTDTQYF. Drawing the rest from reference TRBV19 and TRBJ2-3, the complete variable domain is DGGITQSPKYLFRKEGQNVTLSCEQNLNHDAMYWYRQDPGQGLRLIYYSQIVNDFQKGDIAEGYSVSREKKESFPLTVTSAQKNPTAFYLCASKREGLRTLTDTQYFGPGTRLTVL.

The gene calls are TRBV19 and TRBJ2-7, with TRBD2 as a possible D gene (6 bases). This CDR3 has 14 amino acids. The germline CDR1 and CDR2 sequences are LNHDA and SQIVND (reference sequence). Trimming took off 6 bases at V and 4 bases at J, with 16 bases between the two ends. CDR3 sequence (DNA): TGTGCCAGTAGCCGAACCGGGACTGGATACGAGCAGTACTTC. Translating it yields CASSRTGTGYEQYF.

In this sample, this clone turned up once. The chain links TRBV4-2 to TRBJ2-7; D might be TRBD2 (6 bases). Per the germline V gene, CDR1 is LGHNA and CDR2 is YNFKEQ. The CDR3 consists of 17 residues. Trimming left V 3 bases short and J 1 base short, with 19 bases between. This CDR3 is CASSHSKPGGISYEQYF. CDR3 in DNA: TGTGCCAGCAGCCATTCAAAACCCGGCGGGATATCCTACGAGCAGTACTTC.

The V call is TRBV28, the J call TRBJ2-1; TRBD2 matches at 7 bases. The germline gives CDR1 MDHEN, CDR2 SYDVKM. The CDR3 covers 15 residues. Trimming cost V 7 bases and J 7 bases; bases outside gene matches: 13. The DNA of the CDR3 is TGTGCCAGCAAGGGCGAGCGGGATAGGCGGAATGAGCAGTTCTTC. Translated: CASKGERDRRNEQFF.